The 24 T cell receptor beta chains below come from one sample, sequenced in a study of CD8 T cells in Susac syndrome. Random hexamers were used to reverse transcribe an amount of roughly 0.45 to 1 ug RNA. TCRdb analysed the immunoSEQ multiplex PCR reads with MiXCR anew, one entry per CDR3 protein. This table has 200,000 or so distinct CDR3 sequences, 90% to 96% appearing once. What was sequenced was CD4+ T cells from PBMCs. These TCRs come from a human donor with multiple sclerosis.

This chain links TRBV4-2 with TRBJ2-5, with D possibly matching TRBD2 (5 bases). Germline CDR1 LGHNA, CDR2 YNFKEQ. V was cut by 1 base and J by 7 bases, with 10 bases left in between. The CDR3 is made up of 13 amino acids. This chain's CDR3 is CASSQGTAGTQYF. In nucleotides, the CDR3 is TGTGCCAGCAGCCAAGGGACTGCGGGGACCCAGTACTTC.

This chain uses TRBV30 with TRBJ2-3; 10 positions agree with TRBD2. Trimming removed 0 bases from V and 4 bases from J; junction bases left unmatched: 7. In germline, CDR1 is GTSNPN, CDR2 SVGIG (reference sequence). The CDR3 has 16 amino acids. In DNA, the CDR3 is TGTGCCTGGAGTGTACCTAGCGGGGGTAGGGCAGATACGCAGTATTTT. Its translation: CAWSVPSGGRADTQYF.

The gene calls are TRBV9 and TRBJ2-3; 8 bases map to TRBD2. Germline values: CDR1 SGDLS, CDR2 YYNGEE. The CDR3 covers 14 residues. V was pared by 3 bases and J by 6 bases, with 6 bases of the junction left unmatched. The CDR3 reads CASSALSGEDTQYF. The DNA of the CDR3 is TGTGCCAGCAGCGCCCTTAGCGGGGAGGATACGCAGTATTTT.

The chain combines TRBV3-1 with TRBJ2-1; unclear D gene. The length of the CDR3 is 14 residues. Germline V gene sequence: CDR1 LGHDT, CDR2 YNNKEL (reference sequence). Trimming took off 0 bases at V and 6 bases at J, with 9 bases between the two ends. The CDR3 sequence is CASSQELLVNEQFF. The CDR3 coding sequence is TGTGCCAGCAGCCAAGAGCTGTTGGTCAATGAGCAGTTCTTC.

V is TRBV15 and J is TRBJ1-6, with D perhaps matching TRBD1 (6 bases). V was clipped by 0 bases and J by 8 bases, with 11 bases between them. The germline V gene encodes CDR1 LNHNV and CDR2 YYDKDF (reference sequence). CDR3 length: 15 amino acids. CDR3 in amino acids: CATSRDQGYDSPLHF. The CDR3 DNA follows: TGTGCCACCAGCAGAGACCAGGGGTACGATTCACCCCTCCACTTT.

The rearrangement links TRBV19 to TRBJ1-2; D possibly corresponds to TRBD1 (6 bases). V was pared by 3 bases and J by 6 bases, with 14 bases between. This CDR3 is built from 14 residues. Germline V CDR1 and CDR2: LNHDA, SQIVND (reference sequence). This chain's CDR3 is CASSINRADDGYTF. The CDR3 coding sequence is TGTGCCAGTAGTATTAACAGGGCTGACGATGGCTACACCTTC.

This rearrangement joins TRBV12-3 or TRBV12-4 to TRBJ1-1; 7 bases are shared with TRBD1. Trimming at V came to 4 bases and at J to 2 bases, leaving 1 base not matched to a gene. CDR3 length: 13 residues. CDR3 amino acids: CASSWTGNTEAFF. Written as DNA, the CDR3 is TGTGCCAGCAGTTGGACAGGAAACACTGAAGCTTTCTTT.

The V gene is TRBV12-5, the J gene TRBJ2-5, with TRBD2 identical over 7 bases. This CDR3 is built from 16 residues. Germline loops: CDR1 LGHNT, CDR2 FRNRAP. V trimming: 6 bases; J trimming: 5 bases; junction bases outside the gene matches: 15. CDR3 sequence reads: CASGPTLREGKETQYF. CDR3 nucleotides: TGTGCTAGTGGGCCGACCCTCAGGGAGGGGAAGGAGACCCAGTACTTC.

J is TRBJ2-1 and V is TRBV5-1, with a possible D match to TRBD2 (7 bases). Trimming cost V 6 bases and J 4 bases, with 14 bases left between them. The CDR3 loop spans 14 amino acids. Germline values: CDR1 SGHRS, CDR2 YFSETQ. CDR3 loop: CASKRGGLYNEQFF. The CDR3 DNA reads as TGCGCCAGCAAGCGAGGGGGACTATACAATGAGCAGTTCTTC.

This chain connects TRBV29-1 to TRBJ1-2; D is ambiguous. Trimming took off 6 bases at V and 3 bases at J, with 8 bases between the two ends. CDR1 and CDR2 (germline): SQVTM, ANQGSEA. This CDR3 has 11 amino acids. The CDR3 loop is CSVTLDYGYTF. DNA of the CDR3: TGCAGCGTCACCTTAGACTATGGCTACACCTTC.

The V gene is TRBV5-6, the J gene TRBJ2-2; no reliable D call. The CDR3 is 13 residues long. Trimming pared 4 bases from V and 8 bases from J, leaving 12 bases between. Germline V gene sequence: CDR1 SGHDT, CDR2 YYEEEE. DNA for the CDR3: TGTGCCAGCAGCCAACCTATCGCTGGGGAGCTGTTTTTT. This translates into CASSQPIAGELFF.

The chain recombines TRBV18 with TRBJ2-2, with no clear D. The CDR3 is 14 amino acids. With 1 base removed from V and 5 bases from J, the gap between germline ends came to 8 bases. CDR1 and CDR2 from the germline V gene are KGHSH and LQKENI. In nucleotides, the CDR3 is TGTGCCAGCTCACCACTGGGCCGGACCGGGGAGCTGTTTTTT. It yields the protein CASSPLGRTGELFF.

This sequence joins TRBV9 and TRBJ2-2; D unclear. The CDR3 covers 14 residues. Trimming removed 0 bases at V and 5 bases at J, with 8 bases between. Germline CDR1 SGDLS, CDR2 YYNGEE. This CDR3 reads CASSVGSLTGELFF. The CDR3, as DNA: TGTGCCAGCAGCGTAGGCAGCTTAACCGGGGAGCTGTTTTTT.

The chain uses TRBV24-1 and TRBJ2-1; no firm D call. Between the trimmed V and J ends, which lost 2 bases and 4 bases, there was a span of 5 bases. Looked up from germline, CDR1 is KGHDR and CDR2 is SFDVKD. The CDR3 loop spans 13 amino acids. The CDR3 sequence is CATSDSRYNEQFF. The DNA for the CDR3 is TGTGCCACCAGTGATTCCCGATACAATGAGCAGTTCTTC.

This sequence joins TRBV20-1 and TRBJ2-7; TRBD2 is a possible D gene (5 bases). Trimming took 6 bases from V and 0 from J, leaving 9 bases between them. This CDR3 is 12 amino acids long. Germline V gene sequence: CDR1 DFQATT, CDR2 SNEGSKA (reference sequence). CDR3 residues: CSALGDSYEQYF. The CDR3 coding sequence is TGCAGTGCCCTCGGGGACTCCTACGAGCAGTACTTC.

The CDR3 DNA reads TGTGCCACCAGCAGTCCGGCGGCAGGGCCTCACGGGGAGCTGTTTTTT. Its translation is CATSSPAAGPHGELFF. The V and J genes are TRBV15 and TRBJ2-2; a possible D gene is TRBD1 (5 bases). The CDR3 is 16 amino acids. CDR1 is LNHNV and CDR2 is YYDKDF in the germline V gene (reference sequence). Trimming removed 3 bases at V and 7 bases at J, with 18 bases between. Together with reference TRBV15 and TRBJ2-2, the CDR3 gives the full variable domain: DAMVIQNPRYQVTQFGKPVTLSCSQTLNHNVMYWYQQKSSQAPKLLFHYYDKDFNNEADTPDNFQSRRPNTSFCFLDIRSPGLGDTAMYLCATSSPAAGPHGELFFGEGSRLTVL.

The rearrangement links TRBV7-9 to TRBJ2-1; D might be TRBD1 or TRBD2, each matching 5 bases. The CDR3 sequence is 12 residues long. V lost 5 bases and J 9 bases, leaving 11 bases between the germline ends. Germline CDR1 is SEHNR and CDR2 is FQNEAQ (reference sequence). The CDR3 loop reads CASSARDPEQFF. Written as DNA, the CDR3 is TGTGCCAGCAGCGCCCGGGACCCTGAGCAGTTCTTC.

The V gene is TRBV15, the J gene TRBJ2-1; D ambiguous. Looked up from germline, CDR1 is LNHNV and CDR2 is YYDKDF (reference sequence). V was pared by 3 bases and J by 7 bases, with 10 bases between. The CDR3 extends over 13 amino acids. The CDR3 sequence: CATSSEHENEQFF. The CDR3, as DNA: TGTGCCACCAGCAGCGAACATGAGAATGAGCAGTTCTTC.

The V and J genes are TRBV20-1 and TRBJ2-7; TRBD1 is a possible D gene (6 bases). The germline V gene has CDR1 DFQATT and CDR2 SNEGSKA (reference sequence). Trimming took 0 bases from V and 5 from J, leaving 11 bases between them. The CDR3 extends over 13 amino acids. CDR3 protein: CSAREGAGDEQYF. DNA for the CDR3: TGCAGTGCTAGAGAGGGGGCCGGGGACGAGCAGTACTTC.

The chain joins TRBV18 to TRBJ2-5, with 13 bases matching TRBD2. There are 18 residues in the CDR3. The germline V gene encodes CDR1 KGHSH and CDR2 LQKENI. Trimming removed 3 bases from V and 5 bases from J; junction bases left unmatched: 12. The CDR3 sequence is CASSPLLPLAGGRETQYF. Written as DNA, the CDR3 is TGTGCCAGCTCACCGCTCCTTCCACTAGCGGGGGGGCGCGAGACCCAGTACTTC.

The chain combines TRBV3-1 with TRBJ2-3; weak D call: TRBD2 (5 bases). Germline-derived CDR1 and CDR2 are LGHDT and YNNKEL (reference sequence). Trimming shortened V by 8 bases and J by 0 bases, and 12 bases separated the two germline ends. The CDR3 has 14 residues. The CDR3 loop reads CASEDSRSTDTQYF. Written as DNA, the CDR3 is TGTGCCAGCGAGGACTCCCGAAGCACAGATACGCAGTATTTT.

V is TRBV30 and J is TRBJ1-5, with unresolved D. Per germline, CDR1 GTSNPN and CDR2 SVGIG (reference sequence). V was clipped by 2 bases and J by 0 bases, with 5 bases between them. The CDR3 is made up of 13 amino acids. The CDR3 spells CAWSLDSNQPQHF. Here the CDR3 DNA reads TGTGCCTGGAGTTTGGATAGCAATCAGCCCCAGCATTTT.

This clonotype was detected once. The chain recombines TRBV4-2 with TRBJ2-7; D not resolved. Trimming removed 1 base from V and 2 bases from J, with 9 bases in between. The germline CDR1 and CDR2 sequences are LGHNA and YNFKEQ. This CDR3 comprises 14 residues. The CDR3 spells CASSQGQDPYEQYF. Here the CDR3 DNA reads TGTGCCAGCAGCCAAGGCCAGGACCCCTACGAGCAGTACTTC.

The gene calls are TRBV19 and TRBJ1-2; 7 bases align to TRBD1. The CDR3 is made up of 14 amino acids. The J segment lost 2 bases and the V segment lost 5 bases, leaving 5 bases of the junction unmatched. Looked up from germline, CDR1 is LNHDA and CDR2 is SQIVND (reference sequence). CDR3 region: CASSVDRANYGYTF. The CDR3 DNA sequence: TGTGCCAGTAGTGTTGACAGGGCGAACTATGGCTACACCTTC.